The subject of this entry is one T cell receptor (beta chain). What it binds is not known. This sample is drawn from a study of cytotoxic CD8 clonotypes in ibrutinib-treated CLL. Sequenced by immunoSEQ multiplex PCR; TCRdb stores in-frame clones only, minus some. Altogether over 65,000 clones are present, around 68% being singletons, with the ten largest covering 5.7%. Study-level points and caveats: Clonality increased with ibrutinib response but returned toward baseline at progression.

Germline lookup yields CDR1 MGHRA and CDR2 YSYEKL. CDR3 length equals 11 residues. V lost 5 bases and J lost 3, with 5 bases in between. The origin of this receptor is a human donor with chronic lymphocytic leukemia. V gene TRBV4-1 combines with J gene TRBJ2-7; D not certain. Sequenced here: PBMCs, sampled after 12 months of ibrutinib treatment. The CDR3 region is CASSSRYEQYF. Written as DNA, the CDR3 is TGCGCCAGCAGCTCTCGCTACGAGCAGTACTTC.